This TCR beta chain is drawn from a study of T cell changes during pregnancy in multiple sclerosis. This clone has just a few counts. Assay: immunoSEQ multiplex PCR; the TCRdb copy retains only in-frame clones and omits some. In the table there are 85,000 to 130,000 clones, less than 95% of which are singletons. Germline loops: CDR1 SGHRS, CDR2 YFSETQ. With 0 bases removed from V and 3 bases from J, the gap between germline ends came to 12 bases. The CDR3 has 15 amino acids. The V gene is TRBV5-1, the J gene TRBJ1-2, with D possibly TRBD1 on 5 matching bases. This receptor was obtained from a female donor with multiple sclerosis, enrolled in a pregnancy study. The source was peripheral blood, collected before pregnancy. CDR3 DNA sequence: TGCGCCAGCAGCTTGGCCGGGGGTCGGGACTATGGCTACACCTTC. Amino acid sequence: CASSLAGGRDYGYTF.